This T cell receptor beta chain was identified in a study of T-cell memory formation after mild COVID-19 (dated by TCRdb to the early 2020s). Background on the whole study: Most TCR sequence clusters were specific to one of the two donors. Longitudinal TCRalpha and TCRbeta repertoire sequencing tracked T-cell clones expanding and contracting after mild COVID-19 in a couple of donors. Two young, previously healthy adult volunteers made up the cohort, one male and one female. The paper as a whole reports these results and caveats: SARS-CoV-2 specificity was not confirmed for the second-wave clones peaking on day 37. Contracting CD4+ clones were located mainly in the CM and EM memory subsets, whereas CD8+ clones were found to be enriched in EMRA. From day 15 to 85, contracting clones showed balanced CD4/CD8 phenotypes, whereas a second wave of clones that expanded from day 15 to 37 leaned towards CD4+. Some responding clones were found in pre-infection memory, which suggests that pre-existing cross-reactive memory T cells took part in the SARS-CoV-2 response. The study included only two mild cases, and larger cohorts that include severe cases with pre-infection samples were judged to be necessary.

V and J are truncated by 10 bases and 1 base respectively, leaving an intervening sequence of 10 bases. Counted from cysteine to phenylalanine, this CDR3 has 12 amino acids. Only the CDR3 DNA is retained, 36 bases long and in frame from the first base. From a lookup of the germline V gene (reference sequence), CDR1 and CDR2 are SEHNR and FQNEAQ. Ficoll-Paque density gradient centrifugation was the method used to isolate PBMCs. This clonotype was found a few times. Its antigen remains undetermined. Nothing much larger sits one base from this clone, and base qualities are not available. TCRdb records Illumina NovaSeq 6000 as the sequencer. TCRalpha and TCRbeta cDNA libraries were built by 5'RACE with constant-segment primers, adding sample barcodes and unique molecular identifiers. Trizol reagent was used to extract RNA from every sample. Amplification of the libraries took two PCR steps, and the second step added a second sample barcode plus Illumina TruSeq adapters. Sequencing of libraries was performed on an Illumina NovaSeq with 2 x 150 bp paired-end reads. On the authors' methods: With migec v1.2.7, reads were demultiplexed and then collapsed into UMI-guided consensus sequences. Using mixcr v2.1.11, UMI consensuses were aligned to TRA and TRB V and J templates and then assembled into clonotypes. Clonotypes were classified as expanded or contracted when called significant by both edgeR and NoisET, with noise models trained on biological replicates. edgeR calls used a false discovery rate-adjusted p below 0.01 and a log2 fold-change threshold of 1. As an exploratory analysis of dynamics, PCA with hierarchical clustering was applied to max-normalized trajectories of the 1000 most abundant clonotypes. Separately sequenced CD4+ and CD8+ repertoires were used to assign the CD4 or CD8 phenotype of responding clones. The public reads were reanalyzed by TCRdb: fastp trimming at Q25, MiXCR alignment, in-frame beta chains only. When rows share a CDR3 protein, they turn into one entry using the most common DNA and genes. The authors' filters were not applied to this entry. Within this sample are some 450,000 distinct CDR3 sequences, with roughly 18% of them counted one time only. The ten largest clonotypes hold 20% to 25% of the sample.

The specimen was PBMCs or a T cell subset sorted from them (not recorded which). Recombination connected TRBV7-9 to TRBJ2-5; no D gene is confidently identified. This TCR derives from a man younger than 35 who had mild COVID-19 (a few samples of this study predate the infection). The sample titles of this study are shuffled in the database, so cell type and time point are left out; the donor was told from shared clones. The CDR3 region has the sequence CAIKTPQETQYF. The DNA is TGTGCCATCAAGACTCCCCAAGAGACCCAGTACTTC.